This entry describes one T cell receptor (beta chain). The target antigen is unknown. The table came from immunoSEQ multiplex PCR; TCRdb's copy has only in-frame clones and leaves some out. This sample yields 36,000 or so clones, of which about 94% are seen a single time; 0.7% belongs to the top ten. CDR1 is SNHLY and CDR2 is FYNNEI in the germline V gene. V was pared by 3 bases and J by 4 bases, with 9 bases of the junction left unmatched. The CDR3 contains 16 residues. The source of the sample is a study of circulating and synovial CD4+ cells in juvenile arthritis. General study points: Some such blood samples were as oligoclonal as synovium.

The TCR comes from a human donor with juvenile idiopathic arthritis. Sequenced sample: CD4+ T cells from blood. This chain connects TRBV2 to TRBJ2-1; 7 nucleotides match TRBD1. Here the CDR3 DNA reads TGTGCCAGCAGTGATAAGGGACAGCCAATGTACAATGAGCAGTTCTTC. It translates to CASSDKGQPMYNEQFF. Full variable domain (remainder filled in from reference TRBV2 and TRBJ2-1): EPEVTQTPSHQVTQMGQEVILRCVPISNHLYFYWYRQILGQKVEFLVSFYNNEISEKSEIFDDQFSVERPDGSNFTLKIRSTKLEDSAMYFCASSDKGQPMYNEQFFGPGTRLTVL.